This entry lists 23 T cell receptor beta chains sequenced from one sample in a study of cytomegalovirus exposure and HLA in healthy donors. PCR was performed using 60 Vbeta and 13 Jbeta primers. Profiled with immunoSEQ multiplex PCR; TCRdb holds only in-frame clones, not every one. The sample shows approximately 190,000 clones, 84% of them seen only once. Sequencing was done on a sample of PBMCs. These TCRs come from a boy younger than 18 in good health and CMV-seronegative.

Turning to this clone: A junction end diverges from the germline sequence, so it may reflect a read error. Written as DNA, the CDR3 is TGTGCCAGCAGGACCTCAGGGGGCTTTAGTCAGTCCCTCCGCTTT. This translates into CASRTSGGFSQSLRF. V usage is TRBV6-1 and J usage is TRBJ1-6; TRBD1 aligns across 8 bases. The V gene's germline CDR1 is MNHNS and CDR2 SASEGT. The CDR3 has 15 residues.

In nucleotides, the CDR3 is TGTGCCTGGAACCAGGGTTTAGGGGCTGAAAAACTGTTTTTT. Translated, it gives CAWNQGLGAEKLFF. The chain couples TRBV30 to TRBJ1-4, with a tentative D call TRBD1 (5 bases). Germline CDR1 reads GTSNPN; CDR2 reads SVGIG (reference sequence). The V and J ends lost 4 bases and 7 bases respectively, with 16 bases between them. The CDR3 totals 14 residues.

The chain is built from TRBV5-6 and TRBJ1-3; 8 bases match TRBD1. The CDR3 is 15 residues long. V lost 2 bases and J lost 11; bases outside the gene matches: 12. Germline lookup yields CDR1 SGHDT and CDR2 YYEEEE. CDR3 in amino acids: CASSLGDRGPYPIYF. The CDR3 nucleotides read TGTGCCAGCAGCTTAGGAGACAGGGGACCATACCCCATATATTTT.

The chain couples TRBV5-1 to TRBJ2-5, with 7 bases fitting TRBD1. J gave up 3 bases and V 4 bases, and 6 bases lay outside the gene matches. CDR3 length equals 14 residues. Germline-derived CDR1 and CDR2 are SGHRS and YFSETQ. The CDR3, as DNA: TGCGCCAGCAGCCCTAGACAGGGTAAAGAGACCCAGTACTTC. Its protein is CASSPRQGKETQYF.

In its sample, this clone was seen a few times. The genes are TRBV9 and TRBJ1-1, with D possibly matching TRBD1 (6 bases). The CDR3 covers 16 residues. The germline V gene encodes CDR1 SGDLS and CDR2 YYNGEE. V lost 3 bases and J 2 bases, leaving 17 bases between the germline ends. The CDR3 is CASSANSDSFNTEAFF. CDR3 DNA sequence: TGTGCCAGCAGCGCCAATTCGGACAGCTTTAACACTGAAGCTTTCTTT.

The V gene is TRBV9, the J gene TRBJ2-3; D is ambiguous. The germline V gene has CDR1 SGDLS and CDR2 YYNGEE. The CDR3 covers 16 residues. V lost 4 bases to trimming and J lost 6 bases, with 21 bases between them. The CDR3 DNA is TGTGCCAGCAGCCGAGAAAATCCCGTCAGCGTCGATACGCAGTATTTT. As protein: CASSRENPVSVDTQYF.

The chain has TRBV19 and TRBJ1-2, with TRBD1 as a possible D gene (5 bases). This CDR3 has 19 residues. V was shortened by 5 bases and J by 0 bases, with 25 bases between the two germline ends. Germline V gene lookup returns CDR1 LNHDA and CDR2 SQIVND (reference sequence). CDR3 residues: CASSVYRQKSTLANYGYTF. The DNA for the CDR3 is TGTGCCAGTAGTGTTTACCGACAGAAAAGCACACTTGCTAACTATGGCTACACCTTC.

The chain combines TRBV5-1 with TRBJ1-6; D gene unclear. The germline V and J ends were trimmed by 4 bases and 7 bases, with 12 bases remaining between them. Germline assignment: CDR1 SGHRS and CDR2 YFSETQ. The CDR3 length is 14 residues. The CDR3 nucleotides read TGCGCCAGCAGCAGCCCGGGGTACAATTCACCCCTCCACTTT. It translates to CASSSPGYNSPLHF. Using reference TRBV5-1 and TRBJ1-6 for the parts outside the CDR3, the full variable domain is KAGVTQTPRYLIKTRGQQVTLSCSPISGHRSVSWYQQTPGQGLQFLFEYFSETQRNKGNFPGRFSGRQFSNSRSEMNVSTLELGDSALYLCASSSPGYNSPLHFGNGTRLTVT.

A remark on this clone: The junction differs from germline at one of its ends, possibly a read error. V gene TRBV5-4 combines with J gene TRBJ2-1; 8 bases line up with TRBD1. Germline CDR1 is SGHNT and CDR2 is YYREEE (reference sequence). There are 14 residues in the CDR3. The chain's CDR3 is CAGRTGTGNNEQFF. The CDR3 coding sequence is TGTGCCGGCAGAACCGGGACAGGTAACAATGAGCAGTTCTTC.

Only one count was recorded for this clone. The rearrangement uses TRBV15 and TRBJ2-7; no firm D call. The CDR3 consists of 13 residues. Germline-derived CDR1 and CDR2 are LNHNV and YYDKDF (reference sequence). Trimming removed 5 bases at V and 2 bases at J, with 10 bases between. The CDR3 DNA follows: TGTGCCACCAGCTTAGAAATAGCCTACGAGCAGTACTTC. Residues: CATSLEIAYEQYF.

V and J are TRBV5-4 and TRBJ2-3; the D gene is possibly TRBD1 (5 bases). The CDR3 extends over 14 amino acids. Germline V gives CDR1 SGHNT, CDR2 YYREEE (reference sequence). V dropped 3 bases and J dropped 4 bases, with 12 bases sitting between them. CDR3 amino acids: CASSSRQSPDTQYF. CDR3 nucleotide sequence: TGTGCCAGCAGCTCTAGACAGTCCCCAGATACGCAGTATTTT. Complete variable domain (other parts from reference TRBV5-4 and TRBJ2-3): ETGVTQSPTHLIKTRGQQVTLRCSSQSGHNTVSWYQQALGQGPQFIFQYYREEENGRGNFPPRFSGLQFPNYSSELNVNALELDDSALYLCASSSRQSPDTQYFGPGTRLTVL.

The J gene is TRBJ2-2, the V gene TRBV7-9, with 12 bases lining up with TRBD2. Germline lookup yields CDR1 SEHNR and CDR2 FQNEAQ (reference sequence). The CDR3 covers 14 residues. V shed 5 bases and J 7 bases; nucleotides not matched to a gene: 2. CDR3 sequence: CASSALAGGGELFF. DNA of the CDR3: TGTGCCAGCAGCGCACTAGCGGGAGGCGGGGAGCTGTTTTTT. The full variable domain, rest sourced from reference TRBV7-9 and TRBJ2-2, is DTGVSQNPRHKITKRGQNVTFRCDPISEHNRLYWYRQTLGQGPEFLTYFQNEAQLEKSRLLSDRFSAERPKGSFSTLEIQRTEQGDSAMYLCASSALAGGGELFFGEGSRLTVL.

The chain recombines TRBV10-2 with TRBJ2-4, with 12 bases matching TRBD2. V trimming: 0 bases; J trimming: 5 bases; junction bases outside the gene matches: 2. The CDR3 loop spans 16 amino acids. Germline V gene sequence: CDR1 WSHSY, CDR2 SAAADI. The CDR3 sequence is CASSESLAGGQNIQYF. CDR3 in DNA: TGCGCCAGCAGTGAGTCACTAGCGGGGGGCCAAAACATTCAGTACTTC.

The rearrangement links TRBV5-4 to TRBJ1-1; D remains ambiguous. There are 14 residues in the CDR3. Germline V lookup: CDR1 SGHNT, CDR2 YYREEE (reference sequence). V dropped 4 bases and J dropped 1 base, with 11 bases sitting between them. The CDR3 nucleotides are TGTGCCAGCAGCCCGGTCGAGAGGAACACTGAAGCTTTCTTT. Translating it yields CASSPVERNTEAFF.

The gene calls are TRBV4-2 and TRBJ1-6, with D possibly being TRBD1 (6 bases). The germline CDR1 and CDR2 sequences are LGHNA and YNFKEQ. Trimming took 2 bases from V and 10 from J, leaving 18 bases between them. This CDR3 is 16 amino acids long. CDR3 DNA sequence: TGTGCCAGCAGCCAATTGGCGGGGGCGGGTGGGTCACCCCTCCACTTT. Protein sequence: CASSQLAGAGGSPLHF.

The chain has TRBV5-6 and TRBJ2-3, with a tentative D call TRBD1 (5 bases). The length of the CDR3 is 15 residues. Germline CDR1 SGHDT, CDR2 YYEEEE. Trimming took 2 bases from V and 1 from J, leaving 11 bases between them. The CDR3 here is CASSLRQTRTDTQYF. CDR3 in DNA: TGTGCCAGCAGCTTAAGACAGACACGCACAGATACGCAGTATTTT.

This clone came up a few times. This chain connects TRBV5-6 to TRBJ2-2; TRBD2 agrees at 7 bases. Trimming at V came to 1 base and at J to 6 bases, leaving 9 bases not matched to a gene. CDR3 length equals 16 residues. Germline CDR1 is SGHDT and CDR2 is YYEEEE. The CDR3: CASSLSSGARPGELFF. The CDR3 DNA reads TGTGCCAGCAGCTTGTCCAGCGGGGCGAGGCCCGGGGAGCTGTTTTTT. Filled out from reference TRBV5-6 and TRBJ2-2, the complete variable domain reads DAGVTQSPTHLIKTRGQQVTLRCSPKSGHDTVSWYQQALGQGPQFIFQYYEEEERQRGNFPDRFSGHQFPNYSSELNVNALLLGDSALYLCASSLSSGARPGELFFGEGSRLTVL.

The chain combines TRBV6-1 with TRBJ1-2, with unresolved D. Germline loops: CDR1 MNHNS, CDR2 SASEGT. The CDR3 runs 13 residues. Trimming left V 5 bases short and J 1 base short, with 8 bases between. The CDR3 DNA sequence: TGTGCCAGCAGTAAGGAGTTTAACTATGGCTACACCTTC. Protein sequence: CASSKEFNYGYTF.

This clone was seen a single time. CDR3 loop: CASSQEKLAGGGDEQFF. The CDR3 nucleotides read TGTGCCAGCAGCCAAGAAAAACTAGCGGGAGGAGGCGATGAGCAGTTCTTC. The chain couples TRBV4-2 to TRBJ2-1; 12 nucleotides agree with TRBD2. The junction had 8 bases not matched to a gene; V was cut back by 0 bases and J by 8 bases. Germline CDR1 is LGHNA and CDR2 is YNFKEQ. This CDR3 comprises 17 residues.

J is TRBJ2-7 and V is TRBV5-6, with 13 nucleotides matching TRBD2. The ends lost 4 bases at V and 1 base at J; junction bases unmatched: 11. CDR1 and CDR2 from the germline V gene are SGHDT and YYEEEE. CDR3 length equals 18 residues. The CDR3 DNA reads TGTGCCAGCAGCCCCGGACTAGCGGGAGTTATGACTTCCTACGAGCAGTACTTC. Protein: CASSPGLAGVMTSYEQYF. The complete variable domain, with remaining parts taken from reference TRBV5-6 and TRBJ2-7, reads DAGVTQSPTHLIKTRGQQVTLRCSPKSGHDTVSWYQQALGQGPQFIFQYYEEEERQRGNFPDRFSGHQFPNYSSELNVNALLLGDSALYLCASSPGLAGVMTSYEQYFGPGTRLTVT.

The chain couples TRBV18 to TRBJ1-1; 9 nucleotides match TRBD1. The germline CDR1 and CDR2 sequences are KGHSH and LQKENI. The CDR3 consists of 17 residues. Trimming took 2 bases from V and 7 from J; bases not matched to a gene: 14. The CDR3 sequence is CASSPKGQGTGSSEAFF. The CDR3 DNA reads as TGTGCCAGCTCACCAAAGGGACAGGGTACGGGGTCGAGTGAAGCTTTCTTT.

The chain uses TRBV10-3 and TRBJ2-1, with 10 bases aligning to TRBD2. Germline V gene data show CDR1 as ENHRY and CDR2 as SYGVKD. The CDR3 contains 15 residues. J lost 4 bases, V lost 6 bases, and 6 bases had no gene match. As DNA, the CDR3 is TGTGCCATCAGCTCTAGCGGGGGAACATACAATGAGCAGTTCTTC. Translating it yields CAISSSGGTYNEQFF.

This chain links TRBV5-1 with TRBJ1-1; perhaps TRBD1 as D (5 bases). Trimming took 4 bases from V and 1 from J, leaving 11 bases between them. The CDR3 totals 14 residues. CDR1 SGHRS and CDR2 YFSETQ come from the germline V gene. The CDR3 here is CASSRLTENTEAFF. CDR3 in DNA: TGCGCCAGCAGCAGGTTGACAGAGAACACTGAAGCTTTCTTT.